This entry lists 28 T cell receptor beta chains sequenced from one sample in a study of blood T cell repertoires in COVID-19. Only in-frame clones appear in the TCRdb table, and some are missing; sequencing was by immunoSEQ multiplex PCR. The sample records about 260,000 clones, about 83% being singletons. Sequencing was done on a sample of peripheral blood. The receptors derive from a woman aged 45-60 years who had recovered from COVID-19.

This clone was seen once. V gene TRBV4-3 combines with J gene TRBJ2-2; 12 bases line up with TRBD2. CDR3 length: 15 amino acids. Germline lookup yields CDR1 LGHNA and CDR2 YSLEER. With V trimmed by 4 bases and J by 7 bases, 4 bases remained unmatched. DNA of the CDR3: TGCGCCAGCAGCCTTACTAGCGGGAGGATCGGGGAGCTGTTTTTT. As protein: CASSLTSGRIGELFF.

Only a few counts were recorded for this clone. V and J are TRBV28 and TRBJ2-7; D is uncertain. The germline V gene encodes CDR1 MDHEN and CDR2 SYDVKM. V was cut by 3 bases and J by 7 bases, with 13 bases left in between. This CDR3 has 13 residues. The CDR3 nucleotides are TGTGCCAGCAGTTTTTCGCACAGCCGGGAGCAGTACTTC. Amino acid sequence: CASSFSHSREQYF.

The chain recombines TRBV6-5 with TRBJ2-3; D remains ambiguous. Germline V CDR1 and CDR2: MNHEY, SVGAGI. Between the trimmed V and J ends, which lost 2 bases and 3 bases, there was a span of 6 bases. CDR3 length: 13 residues. The CDR3 loop reads CASSYPGTDTQYF. CDR3 coding DNA: TGTGCCAGCAGTTACCCCGGTACAGATACGCAGTATTTT.

Only one count was recorded for this clone. The V gene is TRBV5-6, the J gene TRBJ2-2; 7 bases are shared with TRBD2. J was trimmed by 4 bases and V by 5 bases; bases with no gene match: 5. There are 14 residues in the CDR3. Germline CDR1 reads SGHDT; CDR2 reads YYEEEE. CDR3 residues: CASSSRGITGELFF. The CDR3 DNA follows: TGTGCCAGCAGTTCGCGGGGGATCACCGGGGAGCTGTTTTTT.

This chain connects TRBV19 to TRBJ1-2; tentatively, D is TRBD1 (6 bases). Trimming removed 7 bases from V and 8 bases from J, with 20 bases in between. The germline V gene has CDR1 LNHDA and CDR2 SQIVND (reference sequence). CDR3 length: 14 amino acids. The CDR3 spells CASKNRDPSRGYTF. In DNA, the CDR3 is TGTGCCAGTAAAAACAGGGACCCATCCCGGGGCTACACCTTC.

The chain recombines TRBV18 with TRBJ2-7, with D possibly TRBD2 on 5 matching bases. The CDR3 runs to 13 residues. The V end was cut by 3 bases, the J end by 5 bases, with 11 bases between. The germline CDR1 and CDR2 sequences are KGHSH and LQKENI. CDR3 sequence (DNA): TGTGCCAGCTCACCGCGGGTCCAGGACGAGCAGTACTTC. Translated: CASSPRVQDEQYF.

The sample holds one count of this clone. The chain couples TRBV7-9 to TRBJ1-2; D possibly corresponds to TRBD1 (5 bases). The V gene lost 2 bases and the J gene lost 6 bases, with 22 bases spanning the gap. The germline V gene encodes CDR1 SEHNR and CDR2 FQNEAQ (reference sequence). The length of the CDR3 is 17 residues. Here the CDR3 reads CASSLFGAVEGRDGYTF. CDR3 nucleotide sequence: TGTGCCAGCAGCTTATTCGGCGCGGTTGAGGGGAGGGATGGCTACACCTTC. The variable domain in full, completed from reference TRBV7-9 and TRBJ1-2, reads DTGVSQNPRHKITKRGQNVTFRCDPISEHNRLYWYRQTLGQGPEFLTYFQNEAQLEKSRLLSDRFSAERPKGSFSTLEIQRTEQGDSAMYLCASSLFGAVEGRDGYTFGSGTRLTVV.

The V gene is TRBV7-9, the J gene TRBJ2-7; no clear D. The germline CDR1 and CDR2 sequences are SEHNR and FQNEAQ (reference sequence). The CDR3 length is 11 residues. Trimming took 4 bases from V and 4 from J, leaving 5 bases between them. CDR3 in amino acids: CASSSLYEQYF. CDR3 nucleotide sequence: TGTGCCAGCAGCTCACTATACGAGCAGTACTTC.

This clone turned up a few times. The chain uses TRBV5-4 and TRBJ2-1, with TRBD2 as a possible D gene (7 bases). V was pared by 0 bases and J by 8 bases, with 21 bases between. The CDR3 has 17 residues. Germline CDR1 is SGHNT and CDR2 is YYREEE (reference sequence). The CDR3 loop reads CASSLGGARGALDEQFF. The CDR3 bases are TGTGCCAGCAGCTTGGGAGGAGCTCGGGGGGCCCTTGATGAGCAGTTCTTC.

This sequence joins TRBV9 and TRBJ2-7, with D possibly being TRBD1 (5 bases). V was pared by 0 bases and J by 7 bases, with 14 bases between. CDR1 SGDLS and CDR2 YYNGEE come from the germline V gene. The length of the CDR3 is 14 residues. The CDR3 reads CASSVGDWTPEQYF. The DNA for the CDR3 is TGTGCCAGCAGCGTAGGGGATTGGACACCTGAGCAGTACTTC.

This rearrangement joins TRBV11-2 to TRBJ2-1; no firm D call. The CDR3 consists of 14 residues. V gave up 1 base and J gave up 8 bases, with 12 bases separating them. In germline, CDR1 is SGHAT, CDR2 FQNNGV. CDR3 residues: CASSLVVVSHEQFF. Written as DNA, the CDR3 is TGTGCCAGCAGCTTAGTGGTAGTATCGCATGAGCAGTTCTTC.

This clone was seen once. This chain uses TRBV9 with TRBJ1-5; 10 positions match TRBD1. Per the germline V gene, CDR1 is SGDLS and CDR2 is YYNGEE. The CDR3 is 15 amino acids. The V and J ends lost 4 bases and 5 bases, in that order; junction bases with no gene match: 6. The CDR3: CASSRAGTGDQPQHF. The CDR3 DNA sequence: TGTGCCAGCAGCCGAGCAGGGACAGGGGATCAGCCCCAGCATTTT.

The chain is built from TRBV25-1 and TRBJ2-1; D may be TRBD2 (6 bases). CDR1 is MGHDK and CDR2 is SYGVNS in the germline V gene. This CDR3 comprises 14 residues. The germline V and J ends were trimmed by 7 bases and 3 bases, with 13 bases remaining between them. The CDR3 DNA sequence: TGTGCCAGCACCCCTCGGGAGTTCTACAATGAGCAGTTCTTC. Amino acid sequence: CASTPREFYNEQFF.

The chain joins TRBV5-4 to TRBJ2-5; TRBD2 matches at 12 bases. The CDR3 is 14 amino acids. CDR1 is SGHNT, CDR2 YYREEE, per germline (reference sequence). V shed 8 bases and J 1 base; nucleotides not matched to a gene: 3. The CDR3 nucleotides are TGTGCCAGTACTAGCGGGGGGATCCAAGAGACCCAGTACTTC. It yields the protein CASTSGGIQETQYF.

The V gene is TRBV5-6, the J gene TRBJ1-2, with D possibly being TRBD1 (5 bases). V lost 0 bases and J 1 base, leaving 10 bases between the germline ends. The CDR3 covers 15 residues. The V gene's germline CDR1 is SGHDT and CDR2 YYEEEE. The CDR3 region is CASSLGRASNYGYTF. The CDR3 nucleotides are TGTGCCAGCAGCTTGGGCAGGGCCAGTAACTATGGCTACACCTTC.

The chain is built from TRBV4-2 and TRBJ1-6; no firm D call. Germline V gene data show CDR1 as LGHNA and CDR2 as YNFKEQ. The CDR3 sequence is 16 residues long. Trimming left V 0 bases short and J 0 bases short, with 6 bases between. CDR3 protein: CASSQDFRSYNSPLHF. CDR3 sequence (DNA): TGTGCCAGCAGCCAAGATTTTCGCTCCTATAATTCACCCCTCCACTTT.

The chain employs TRBV6-5 and TRBJ2-3, with a tentative D call TRBD1 (5 bases). The CDR3 has 13 amino acids. CDR1 and CDR2 (germline): MNHEY, SVGAGI. V was cut by 6 bases and J by 6 bases, with 13 bases left in between. CDR3 sequence: CASRSTGSDTQYF. In DNA form, the CDR3 reads TGTGCCAGCAGATCCACAGGTTCCGATACGCAGTATTTT.

The chain carries TRBV28 and TRBJ2-7; D possibly corresponds to TRBD2 (6 bases). The CDR3 sequence is 19 residues long. V was clipped by 4 bases and J by 0 bases, with 25 bases between them. Germline V gene data show CDR1 as MDHEN and CDR2 as SYDVKM. Here the CDR3 DNA reads TGTGCCAGCAGTTCTGCGGGGTGGGGGAATAGCAGAAGCTCCTACGAGCAGTACTTC. Translated, it gives CASSSAGWGNSRSSYEQYF.

This clone was counted a few times. J is TRBJ1-2 and V is TRBV7-9; 8 bases align to TRBD1. This CDR3 contains 14 residues. Germline V CDR1 and CDR2: SEHNR, FQNEAQ (reference sequence). J lost 4 bases, V lost 5 bases, and 6 bases had no gene match. In DNA, the CDR3 is TGTGCCAGCAGCCGACAGGGGAGGGGCTATGGCTACACCTTC. The encoded protein is CASSRQGRGYGYTF.

The chain is built from TRBV7-2 and TRBJ1-2; D call uncertain. In germline, CDR1 is SGHTA, CDR2 FQGNSA. Trimming left V 1 base short and J 8 bases short, with 11 bases between. This CDR3 has 13 residues. CDR3 loop: CASSLVADTGYTF. The CDR3, as DNA: TGTGCCAGCAGCTTAGTAGCAGATACAGGCTACACCTTC.

The V gene is TRBV27, the J gene TRBJ1-2; D might be TRBD1 (5 bases). CDR1 is MNHEY, CDR2 SMNVEV, per germline (reference sequence). V lost 2 bases and J lost 5, with 12 bases in between. This CDR3 comprises 14 residues. CDR3 bases: TGTGCCAGCAGTTTACATGGGGCGCTTTATGGCTACACCTTC. This codes for CASSLHGALYGYTF.

The chain has TRBV7-3 and TRBJ2-4; the match to TRBD1 covers 10 bases. Losses at the gene ends were 0 bases for V and 6 bases for J; bases not matched to a gene: 8. The CDR3 is 17 residues long. The germline V gene encodes CDR1 SGHTA and CDR2 FQGTGA. CDR3 in amino acids: CASSLTGTGASGNIQYF. Here the CDR3 DNA reads TGTGCCAGCAGCTTAACCGGGACAGGGGCTTCCGGAAACATTCAGTACTTC. The full variable domain, rest sourced from reference TRBV7-3 and TRBJ2-4, is GAGVSQTPSNKVTEKGKYVELRCDPISGHTALYWYRQSLGQGPEFLIYFQGTGAADDSGLPNDRFFAVRPEGSVSTLKIQRTERGDSAVYLCASSLTGTGASGNIQYFGAGTRLSVL.

The V and J genes are TRBV11-2 and TRBJ2-2; D may be TRBD2 (6 bases). This CDR3 has 13 amino acids. CDR1 and CDR2 (germline): SGHAT, FQNNGV. V dropped 4 bases and J dropped 6 bases, with 9 bases sitting between them. The CDR3 nucleotides read TGTGCCAGCAGCTCATCGGGGGCCGGGGAGCTGTTTTTT. It encodes CASSSSGAGELFF.

The J gene is TRBJ2-1, the V gene TRBV19; a possible D gene is TRBD1 (5 bases). The germline V gene encodes CDR1 LNHDA and CDR2 SQIVND (reference sequence). The CDR3 is 15 residues long. The germline V and J ends were trimmed by 1 base and 9 bases, with 16 bases remaining between them. The CDR3 reads CASSIGGHRGSEQFF. CDR3 coding DNA: TGTGCCAGTAGTATAGGAGGACATAGGGGTAGTGAGCAGTTCTTC.

The V gene is TRBV5-1, the J gene TRBJ1-5; D gene unclear. The germline V gene has CDR1 SGHRS and CDR2 YFSETQ. The CDR3 loop spans 16 amino acids. The V end lost 0 bases, the J end lost 0 bases, and 10 bases lay between the germline ends. The DNA for the CDR3 is TGCGCCAGCAGCTTGGTTCCAGTTGATAGCAATCAGCCCCAGCATTTT. Residues: CASSLVPVDSNQPQHF. The full variable domain, its missing parts supplied by reference TRBV5-1 and TRBJ1-5, is KAGVTQTPRYLIKTRGQQVTLSCSPISGHRSVSWYQQTPGQGLQFLFEYFSETQRNKGNFPGRFSGRQFSNSRSEMNVSTLELGDSALYLCASSLVPVDSNQPQHFGDGTRLSIL.

The rearrangement links TRBV30 to TRBJ1-1, with D hard to call. The CDR3 spans 12 residues. Looked up from germline, CDR1 is GTSNPN and CDR2 is SVGIG (reference sequence). The V and J ends lost 0 bases and 2 bases respectively, with 4 bases between them. The chain's CDR3 is CAWSVGNTEAFF. The CDR3 region has the DNA TGTGCCTGGAGTGTCGGTAACACTGAAGCTTTCTTT. Complete variable domain (other parts from reference TRBV30 and TRBJ1-1): SQTIHQWPATLVQPVGSPLSLECTVEGTSNPNLYWYRQAAGRGLQLLFYSVGIGQISSEVPQNLSASRPQDRQFILSSKKLLLSDSGFYLCAWSVGNTEAFFGQGTRLTVV.

The CDR3 DNA is TGCAGCGTTGGGGGGGCAGATACGCAGTATTTT. Its translation: CSVGGADTQYF. This chain links TRBV29-1 with TRBJ2-3; the D gene is possibly TRBD2 (6 bases). Germline V CDR1 and CDR2: SQVTM, ANQGSEA. Trimming pared 4 bases from V and 4 bases from J, leaving 6 bases between. The CDR3 has 11 amino acids.

The rearrangement uses TRBV19 and TRBJ1-4; 9 bases agree with TRBD1. The CDR3 loop spans 16 amino acids. V shed 5 bases and J 4 bases; nucleotides not matched to a gene: 8. Germline V gene sequence: CDR1 LNHDA, CDR2 SQIVND (reference sequence). The CDR3: CASSAGTGTLNEKLFF. The CDR3 coding sequence is TGTGCCAGTAGTGCCGGGACAGGGACCCTTAATGAAAAACTGTTTTTT.